This T cell receptor beta chain was captured by sequencing in a study of response to subunit inactivated influenza vaccine. MiXCR was run by TCRdb on the RT-PCR reads, yielding one entry per CDR3 protein. The sample includes about 650,000 distinct CDR3 sequences, approximately 14% of them seen just once. V gave up 2 bases and J gave up 5 bases; unmatched junction bases: 5. This CDR3 is 14 amino acids long. Germline CDR1 MNHEY, CDR2 SVGEGT. The chain joins TRBV6-2 or TRBV6-3 to TRBJ2-5; TRBD2 matches 7 bases. The sequences come from PBMCs from blood, collected approximately 13 days after vaccination. This clonotype was sampled from a man aged 50 to 59 who received an inactivated influenza vaccine. The CDR3 nucleotides are TGTGCCAGCAGTTACGGGGGGGTCCGGGAGACCCAGTACTTC. Amino acid sequence: CASSYGGVRETQYF.